These 10 T cell receptor beta chains were sequenced from one sample in a study of neurological immune-mediated disorders (dated by TCRdb to between 2017 and 2020). The method was 5' RACE. The run used an Illumina HiSeq 2500. The public reads were reprocessed in TCRdb via fastp at Q25 and MiXCR, keeping in-frame beta chains. Rows merge per CDR3 protein into single entries with the most common DNA and genes. The sample table lists about 62,000 distinct CDR3 sequences, roughly 4% of them with a count of one. The ten largest clones represent under 2.5% of the sample. The sample comprised PBMCs. Receptor source: a woman aged 50 to 65 with multiple sclerosis.

Many counts were recorded for this clonotype. The V gene is TRBV7-6, the J gene TRBJ2-3, with TRBD2 identical over 7 bases. Germline assignment: CDR1 SGHVS and CDR2 FNYEAQ. This CDR3 has 16 amino acids. The V segment lost 4 bases and the J segment 4 bases; nucleotides outside the gene matches: 11. The CDR3 DNA follows: TGTGCCAGCAGCTCGATGACTAGCCCGAGGGCAGATACGCAGTATTTT. It is translated as CASSSMTSPRADTQYF.

This clonotype was counted at least ten times. The chain combines TRBV6-2 or TRBV6-3 with TRBJ2-1; 12 positions agree with TRBD1. CDR1 is MNHEY and CDR2 is SVGEGT in the germline V gene. Germline trimming cut 5 bases from V and 9 bases from J; bases unmatched to any gene: 14. The CDR3 length is 17 residues. CDR3 in amino acids: CASSPRGQGARPGEQFF. The CDR3 bases are TGTGCCAGCAGTCCGCGGGGACAGGGGGCGCGTCCGGGTGAGCAGTTCTTC.

Many counts were recorded for this clonotype. V gene TRBV5-6 combines with J gene TRBJ2-7, with TRBD1 as a possible D gene (6 bases). Germline CDR1 SGHDT, CDR2 YYEEEE. V was pared by 4 bases and J by 2 bases, with 16 bases between. This CDR3 is 15 amino acids long. The CDR3 DNA follows: TGTGCCAGCAGCGCGGACGGCCAGGGGACCTACGAGCAGTACTTC. Translated: CASSADGQGTYEQYF. The full variable domain, completed using reference TRBV5-6 and TRBJ2-7, is DAGVTQSPTHLIKTRGQQVTLRCSPKSGHDTVSWYQQALGQGPQFIFQYYEEEERQRGNFPDRFSGHQFPNYSSELNVNALLLGDSALYLCASSADGQGTYEQYFGPGTRLTVT.

The chain is built from TRBV5-4 and TRBJ2-5; the D is unclear. From germline, CDR1 is SGHNT and CDR2 YYREEE (reference sequence). Trimming took off 0 bases at V and 5 bases at J, with 11 bases between the two ends. This CDR3 comprises 14 residues. CDR3 amino acids: CASSLDLRYETQYF. CDR3 coding DNA: TGTGCCAGCAGCTTGGACCTGCGTTATGAGACCCAGTACTTC. Complete variable domain (other parts from reference TRBV5-4 and TRBJ2-5): ETGVTQSPTHLIKTRGQQVTLRCSSQSGHNTVSWYQQALGQGPQFIFQYYREEENGRGNFPPRFSGLQFPNYSSELNVNALELDDSALYLCASSLDLRYETQYFGPGTRLLVL.

This clonotype was counted many times. V gene TRBV29-1 combines with J gene TRBJ1-1, with D perhaps TRBD1 (6 bases). Trimming took off 1 base at V and 7 bases at J, with 10 bases between the two ends. CDR3 length: 12 residues. CDR1 is SQVTM and CDR2 is ANQGSEA in the germline V gene. CDR3 DNA sequence: TGCAGCGTTGAAGGCAGGGGAGGTGAAGCTTTCTTT. Translation gives CSVEGRGGEAFF.

In its sample, this clonotype was seen many times. The V call is TRBV27, the J call TRBJ2-5, with D hard to call. The length of the CDR3 is 11 residues. V gave up 7 bases and J gave up 4 bases, with 7 bases separating them. Germline V gene sequence: CDR1 MNHEY, CDR2 SMNVEV (reference sequence). CDR3 in DNA: TGTGCCAGCACCCGTCCAGAGACCCAGTACTTC. It encodes CASTRPETQYF.

This clonotype was recorded at least ten times. The chain has TRBV7-2 and TRBJ2-7; D could derive from TRBD1 or TRBD2 (5 bases each). This CDR3 contains 16 residues. The germline V and J ends were trimmed by 2 bases and 2 bases, with 16 bases remaining between them. Germline loops: CDR1 SGHTA, CDR2 FQGNSA. As DNA, the CDR3 is TGTGCCAGCAGCTTATTCCCCCGGGGCAGTACCTACGAGCAGTACTTC. Its translation: CASSLFPRGSTYEQYF.

This clonotype was counted a few times. The V call is TRBV9, the J call TRBJ2-3; D is ambiguous. V was trimmed by 2 bases and J by 6 bases, leaving 10 bases between them. The CDR3 extends over 13 amino acids. CDR1 and CDR2 from the germline V gene are SGDLS and YYNGEE. The CDR3 DNA sequence: TGTGCCAGCAGCGTTAACGAGTTGGATACGCAGTATTTT. It yields the protein CASSVNELDTQYF. Supplemented by reference TRBV9 and TRBJ2-3, the full variable domain reads DSGVTQTPKHLITATGQRVTLRCSPRSGDLSVYWYQQSLDQGLQFLIQYYNGEERAKGNILERFSAQQFPDLHSELNLSSLELGDSALYFCASSVNELDTQYFGPGTRLTVL.

This clonotype was counted many times. The chain carries TRBV29-1 and TRBJ2-7; TRBD1 agrees at 10 bases. CDR3 size: 13 residues. Germline loops: CDR1 SQVTM, CDR2 ANQGSEA. V shed 2 bases, J shed 5 bases, and the junction held 3 bases outside the gene matches. The CDR3 loop reads CSVELTGGDEQYF. For the CDR3, the DNA is TGCAGCGTTGAATTGACAGGGGGCGACGAGCAGTACTTC.

This clonotype was picked up many times. V is TRBV6-2 or TRBV6-3 and J is TRBJ2-7; TRBD1 matches 9 bases. The germline gives CDR1 MNHEY, CDR2 SVGEGT. The CDR3 runs to 18 residues. The V and J ends lost 2 bases and 3 bases, in that order; junction bases with no gene match: 14. CDR3 protein: CASSYHSNRTGAYYEQYF. CDR3 coding DNA: TGTGCCAGCAGTTACCACTCGAATAGGACAGGGGCATACTACGAGCAGTACTTC.